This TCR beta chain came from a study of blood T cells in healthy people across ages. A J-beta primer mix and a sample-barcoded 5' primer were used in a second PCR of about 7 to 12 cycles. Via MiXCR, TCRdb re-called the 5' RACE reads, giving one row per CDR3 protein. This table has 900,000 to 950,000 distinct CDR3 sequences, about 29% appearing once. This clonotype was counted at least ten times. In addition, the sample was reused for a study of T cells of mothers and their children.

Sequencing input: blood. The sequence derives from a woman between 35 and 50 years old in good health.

CDR3 in amino acids: CASSSNSNQPQHF. As DNA, the CDR3 is TGTGCCAGCAGTTCCAATAGCAATCAGCCCCAGCATTTT. The V and J genes are TRBV12-3 or TRBV12-4 and TRBJ1-5; D uncertain. V lost 4 bases and J 0 bases, leaving 4 bases between the germline ends. CDR3 length: 13 amino acids.